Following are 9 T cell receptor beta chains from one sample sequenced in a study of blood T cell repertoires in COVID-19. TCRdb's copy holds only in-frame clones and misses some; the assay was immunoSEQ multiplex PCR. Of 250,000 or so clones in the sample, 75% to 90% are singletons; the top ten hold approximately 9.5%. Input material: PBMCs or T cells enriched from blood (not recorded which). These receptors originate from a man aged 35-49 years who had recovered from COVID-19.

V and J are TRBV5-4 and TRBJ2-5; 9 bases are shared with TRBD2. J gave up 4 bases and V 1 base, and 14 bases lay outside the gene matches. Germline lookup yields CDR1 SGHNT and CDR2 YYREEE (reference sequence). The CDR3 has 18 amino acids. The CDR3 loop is CASSLLVLAGRDRETQYF. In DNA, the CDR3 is TGTGCCAGCAGCTTGTTAGTCCTAGCGGGACGTGACCGAGAGACCCAGTACTTC.

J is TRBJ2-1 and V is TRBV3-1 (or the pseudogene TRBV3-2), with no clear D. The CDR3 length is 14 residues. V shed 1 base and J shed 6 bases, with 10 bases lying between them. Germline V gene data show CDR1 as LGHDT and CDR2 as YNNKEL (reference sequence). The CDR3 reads CASSQVIRANEQFF. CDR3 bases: TGTGCCAGCAGCCAAGTTATCCGCGCCAATGAGCAGTTCTTC.

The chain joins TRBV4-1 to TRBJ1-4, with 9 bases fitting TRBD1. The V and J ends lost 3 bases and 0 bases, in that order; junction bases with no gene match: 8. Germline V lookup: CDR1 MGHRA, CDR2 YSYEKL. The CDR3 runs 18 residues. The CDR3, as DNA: TGCGCCAGCAGCCAGACAGGGGGTGGTATTGCAACTAATGAAAAACTGTTTTTT. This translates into CASSQTGGGIATNEKLFF.

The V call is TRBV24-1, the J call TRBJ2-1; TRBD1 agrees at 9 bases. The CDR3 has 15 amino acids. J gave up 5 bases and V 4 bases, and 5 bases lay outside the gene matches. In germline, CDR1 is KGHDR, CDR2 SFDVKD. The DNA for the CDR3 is TGTGCCACCAGTGACCCGGGACAGGGAAACAATGAGCAGTTCTTC. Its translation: CATSDPGQGNNEQFF.

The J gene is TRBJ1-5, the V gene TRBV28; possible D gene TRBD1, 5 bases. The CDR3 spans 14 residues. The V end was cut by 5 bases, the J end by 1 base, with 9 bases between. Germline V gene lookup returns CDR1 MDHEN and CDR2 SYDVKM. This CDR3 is CASSIRVSNQPQHF. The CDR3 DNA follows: TGTGCCAGCAGTATCAGGGTCAGCAATCAGCCCCAGCATTTT. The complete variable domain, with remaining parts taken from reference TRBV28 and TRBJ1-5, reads DVKVTQSSRYLVKRTGEKVFLECVQDMDHENMFWYRQDPGLGLRLIYFSYDVKMKEKGDIPEGYSVSREKKERFSLILESASTNQTSMYLCASSIRVSNQPQHFGDGTRLSIL.

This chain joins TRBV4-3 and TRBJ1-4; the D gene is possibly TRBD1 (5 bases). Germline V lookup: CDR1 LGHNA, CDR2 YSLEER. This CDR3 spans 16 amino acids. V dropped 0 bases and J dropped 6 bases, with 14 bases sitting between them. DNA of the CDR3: TGCGCCAGCAGCCAAGATTCAAGGGGTGTTTATGAAAAACTGTTTTTT. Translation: CASSQDSRGVYEKLFF.

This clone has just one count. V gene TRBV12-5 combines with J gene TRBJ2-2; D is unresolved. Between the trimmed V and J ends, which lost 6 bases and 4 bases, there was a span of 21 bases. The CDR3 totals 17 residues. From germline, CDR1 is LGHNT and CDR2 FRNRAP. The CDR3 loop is CASGPHKGVGITGELFF. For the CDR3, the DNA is TGTGCTAGTGGCCCTCATAAAGGAGTCGGCATCACCGGGGAGCTGTTTTTT.

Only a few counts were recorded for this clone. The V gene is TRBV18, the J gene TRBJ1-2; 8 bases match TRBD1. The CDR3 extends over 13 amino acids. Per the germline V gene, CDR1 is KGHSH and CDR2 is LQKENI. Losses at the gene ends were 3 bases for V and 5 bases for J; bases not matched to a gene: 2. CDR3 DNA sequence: TGTGCCAGCTCACCTCGGACAGGGTATGGCTACACCTTC. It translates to CASSPRTGYGYTF.

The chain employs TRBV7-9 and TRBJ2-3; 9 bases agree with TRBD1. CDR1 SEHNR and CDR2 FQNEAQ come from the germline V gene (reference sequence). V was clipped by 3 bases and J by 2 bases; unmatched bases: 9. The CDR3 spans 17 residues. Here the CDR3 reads CASSFTPGTGNTDTQYF. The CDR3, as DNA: TGTGCCAGCAGCTTTACACCAGGGACAGGGAACACAGATACGCAGTATTTT.